Included here is one TCR beta chain sequence, with context. What it binds is unknown. A junction end diverges from the germline sequence, so it may reflect a read error. TCRdb passed the RT-PCR reads through MiXCR, listing each CDR3 protein once. The table lists almost 250,000 distinct CDR3 sequences, approximately 12% of them singletons. This record comes from a study of response to subunit inactivated influenza vaccine. Overall study findings and caveats: Each seasonal influenza vaccination, the authors suggested, recruits few new T cells.

This CDR3 is 12 amino acids long. Germline CDR1 is SGHTA and CDR2 is FQGNSA. The sequencing used non-naive T cells sorted from PBMCs, collected less than 15 days before vaccination. This chain uses TRBV7-2 with TRBJ2-1; perhaps TRBD1 as D (5 bases). The receptor was isolated from a man aged 45 to 65 who received an inactivated influenza vaccine. CDR3 sequence (DNA): TGTGCCAGCAGCTTACTCTTAGGACAACTAAGATTC. Residues: CASSLLLGQLRF.